These 11 T cell receptor beta chains were sequenced from one sample in a study of cytomegalovirus exposure and HLA in healthy donors (dated by TCRdb to 2016 to 2017). Libraries were made using the immunoSEQ multiplex PCR assay. For the multiplex PCR, a mixture combining 60 forward primers for TCR Vbeta segments and 13 reverse primers for TCR Jbeta segments was used. TCRdb carries this immuneACCESS record with in-frame sequences only. Its versions omit some clonotypes, under half of them owing to an unresolved V gene in the studies checked, with the rest unexplained. The sample includes roughly 200,000 clones, with 79% observed a single time. The ten biggest clones cover 0.69% of the sample. Sequencing input: PBMCs. The receptors stem from a woman in her thirties or forties in good health and CMV-seronegative.

This chain uses TRBV19 with TRBJ1-2; the D is unclear. CDR3 length: 13 residues. The V end was cut by 10 bases, the J end by 4 bases, with 16 bases between. Germline V lookup: CDR1 LNHDA, CDR2 SQIVND (reference sequence). The CDR3 DNA sequence: TGTGCCACCAGAGACGGGAGATTCTATGGCTACACCTTC. It translates to CATRDGRFYGYTF.

The chain carries TRBV21-1 and TRBJ2-1; the table names TRBD1, a call not compared with the DNA. TRBV21-1 is assigned pseudogene status. The CDR3 runs to 14 residues. As DNA, the CDR3 is TGTGCCAGCAGCCGGGACAGGGGGCGCAATGAGCAGTTCTTC. This codes for CASSRDRGRNEQFF.

This chain joins TRBV9 and TRBJ1-6; a possible D gene is TRBD1 (6 bases). V was pared by 4 bases and J by 7 bases, with 12 bases between. The germline V gene encodes CDR1 SGDLS and CDR2 YYNGEE. The CDR3 contains 14 residues. The CDR3 spells CASSQGQLNSPLHF. Here the CDR3 DNA reads TGTGCCAGCAGCCAGGGGCAGTTGAATTCACCCCTCCACTTT. Looking up the rest from reference TRBV9 and TRBJ1-6 gives the full variable domain: DSGVTQTPKHLITATGQRVTLRCSPRSGDLSVYWYQQSLDQGLQFLIQYYNGEERAKGNILERFSAQQFPDLHSELNLSSLELGDSALYFCASSQGQLNSPLHFGNGTRLTVT.

Comments on this clone: One end of the junction varies from germline; a read error may be responsible. The J gene is TRBJ1-2, the V gene TRBV7-9; D not certain. Germline V lookup: CDR1 SEHNR, CDR2 FQNEAQ (reference sequence). This CDR3 has 15 amino acids. CDR3 in amino acids: CSSSFDLLANYGYTF. CDR3 coding DNA: TGTTCCAGCAGCTTCGACTTACTCGCTAACTATGGCTACACCTTC. The variable domain in full, with the rest retrieved from reference TRBV7-9 and TRBJ1-2, is DTGVSQNPRHKITKRGQNVTFRCDPISEHNRLYWYRQTLGQGPEFLTYFQNEAQLEKSRLLSDRFSAERPKGSFSTLEIQRTEQGDSAMYLCSSSFDLLANYGYTFGSGTRLTVV.

V usage is TRBV12-5 and J usage is TRBJ1-2; D is undetermined. Germline V CDR1 and CDR2: LGHNT, FRNRAP. There are 17 residues in the CDR3. Trimming took off 0 bases at V and 5 bases at J, with 19 bases between the two ends. As DNA, the CDR3 is TGTGCTAGTGGTTTGGTAGACGGCCAGGCCTCCATTTATGGCTACACCTTC. As protein: CASGLVDGQASIYGYTF. The variable domain in full, completed from reference TRBV12-5 and TRBJ1-2, reads DARVTQTPRHKVTEMGQEVTMRCQPILGHNTVFWYRQTMMQGLELLAYFRNRAPLDDSGMPKDRFSAEMPDATLATLKIQPSEPRDSAVYFCASGLVDGQASIYGYTFGSGTRLTVV.

The V gene is TRBV15, the J gene TRBJ1-5; D gene unclear. Trimming removed 1 base at V and 10 bases at J, with 11 bases between. The germline CDR1 and CDR2 sequences are LNHNV and YYDKDF (reference sequence). The CDR3 totals 13 residues. CDR3 sequence (DNA): TGTGCCACCAGCAGAGCATTGCGGCCACCCCAGCATTTT. Translating it yields CATSRALRPPQHF.

The chain recombines TRBV9 with TRBJ2-2; perhaps TRBD1 as D (6 bases). The CDR3 is 16 amino acids. Per germline, CDR1 SGDLS and CDR2 YYNGEE. V was shortened by 0 bases and J by 5 bases, with 14 bases between the two germline ends. CDR3 protein: CASSVVAGELTGELFF. CDR3 bases: TGTGCCAGCAGCGTAGTAGCAGGGGAATTAACCGGGGAGCTGTTTTTT.

Note on this clone: The DNA is omitted, as the CDR3 cannot be located on it reliably, and the CDR3 follows TCRdb's listing. The chain joins TRBV6-6 to TRBJ1-1; the table's D call, TRBD1, was not checked against the DNA. Germline loops: CDR1 MNHNY, CDR2 SVGAGI (reference sequence). The CDR3 is 11 amino acids in total, end residues counted. CDR3 amino acids: CASSFGQGTFF.

The CDR3 reads CASSQETRGRGGYTF. The DNA of the CDR3 is TGTGCCAGCAGCCAAGAAACCAGGGGGCGCGGTGGCTACACCTTC. The rearrangement joins TRBV14 to TRBJ1-2; 8 nucleotides line up with TRBD1. The V and J ends lost 0 bases and 7 bases, in that order; junction bases with no gene match: 7. The germline V gene encodes CDR1 SGHDN and CDR2 FVKESK. This CDR3 contains 15 residues. The full variable domain, completed using reference TRBV14 and TRBJ1-2, is EAGVTQFPSHSVIEKGQTVTLRCDPISGHDNLYWYRRVMGKEIKFLLHFVKESKQDESGMPNNRFLAERTGGTYSTLKVQPAELEDSGVYFCASSQETRGRGGYTFGSGTRLTVV.

CDR3 coding DNA: TGTGCCAGCAGTTACTCGGGGCTAGCGGGGGGGAATGAGCAGTTCTTC. Its protein product is CASSYSGLAGGNEQFF. The chain is built from TRBV6-5 and TRBJ2-1; 12 bases agree with TRBD2. From germline, CDR1 is MNHEY and CDR2 SVGAGI. This CDR3 has 16 residues. V lost 0 bases to trimming and J lost 7 bases; unmatched junction nucleotides: 4.

In regard to this clone: Other DNA sequences in this specimen translate into the identical CDR3. The V and J genes are TRBV6-5 and TRBJ2-5; the match to TRBD2 covers 8 bases. CDR3 length: 16 amino acids. CDR1 and CDR2 from the germline V gene are MNHEY and SVGAGI. V lost 3 bases and J lost 4; bases outside the gene matches: 10. This CDR3 reads CASSYFGGRSLETQYF. Written as DNA, the CDR3 is TGTGCCAGCAGTTATTTTGGCGGGAGGTCCTTAGAGACCCAGTACTTC.